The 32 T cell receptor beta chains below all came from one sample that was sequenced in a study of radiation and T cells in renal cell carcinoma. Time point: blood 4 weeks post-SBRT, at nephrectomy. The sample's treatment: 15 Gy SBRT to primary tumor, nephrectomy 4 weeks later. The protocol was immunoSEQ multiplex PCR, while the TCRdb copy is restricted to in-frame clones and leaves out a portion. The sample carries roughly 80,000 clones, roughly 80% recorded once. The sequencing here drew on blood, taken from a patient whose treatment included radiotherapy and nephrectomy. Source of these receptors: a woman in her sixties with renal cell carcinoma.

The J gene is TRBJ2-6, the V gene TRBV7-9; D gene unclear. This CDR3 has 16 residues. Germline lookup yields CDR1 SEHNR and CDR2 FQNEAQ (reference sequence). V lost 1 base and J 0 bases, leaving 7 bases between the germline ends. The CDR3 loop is CASSLGPTSGANVLTF. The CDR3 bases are TGTGCCAGCAGCTTAGGACCCACCTCTGGGGCCAACGTCCTGACTTTC.

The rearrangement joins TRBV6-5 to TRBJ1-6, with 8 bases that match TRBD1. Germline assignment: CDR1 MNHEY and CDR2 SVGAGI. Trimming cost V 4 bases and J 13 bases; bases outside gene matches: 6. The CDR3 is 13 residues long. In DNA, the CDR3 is TGTGCCAGCAGTTCACAGACAGGGGCCCCCCTCCACTTT. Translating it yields CASSSQTGAPLHF.

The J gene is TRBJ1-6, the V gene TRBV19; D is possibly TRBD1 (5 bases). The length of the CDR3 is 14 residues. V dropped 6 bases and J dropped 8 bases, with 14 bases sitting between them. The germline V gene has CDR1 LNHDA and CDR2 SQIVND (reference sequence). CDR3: CASRRDSGDSPLHF. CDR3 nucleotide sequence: TGTGCCAGTAGGCGGGACTCTGGGGATTCACCCCTCCACTTT.

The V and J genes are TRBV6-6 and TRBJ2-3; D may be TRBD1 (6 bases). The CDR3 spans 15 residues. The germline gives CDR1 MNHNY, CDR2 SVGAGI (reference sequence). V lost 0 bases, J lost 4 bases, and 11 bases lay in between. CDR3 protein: CASSYSDRSPDTQYF. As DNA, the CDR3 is TGTGCCAGCAGTTACTCAGACAGGTCCCCAGATACGCAGTATTTT.

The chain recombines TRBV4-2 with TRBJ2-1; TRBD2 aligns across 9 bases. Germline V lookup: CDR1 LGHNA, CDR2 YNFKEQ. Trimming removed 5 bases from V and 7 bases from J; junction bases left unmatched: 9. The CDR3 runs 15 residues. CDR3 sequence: CASSAGGLAGNEQFF. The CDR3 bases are TGTGCCAGCAGCGCCGGAGGGCTAGCGGGGAATGAGCAGTTCTTC.

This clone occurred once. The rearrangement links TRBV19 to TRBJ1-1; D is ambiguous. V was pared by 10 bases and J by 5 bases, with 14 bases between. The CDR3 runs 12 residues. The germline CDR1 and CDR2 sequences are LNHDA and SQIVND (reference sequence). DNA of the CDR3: TGTGCCACCCGGAAGGGAAGGACTGAAGCTTTCTTT. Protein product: CATRKGRTEAFF.

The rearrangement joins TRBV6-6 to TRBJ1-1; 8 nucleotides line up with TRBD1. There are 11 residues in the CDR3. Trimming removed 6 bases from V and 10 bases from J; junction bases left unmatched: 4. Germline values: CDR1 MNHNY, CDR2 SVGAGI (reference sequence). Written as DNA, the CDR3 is TGTGCCAGCAGAGGACAGGGAGGAGCTTTCTTT. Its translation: CASRGQGGAFF.

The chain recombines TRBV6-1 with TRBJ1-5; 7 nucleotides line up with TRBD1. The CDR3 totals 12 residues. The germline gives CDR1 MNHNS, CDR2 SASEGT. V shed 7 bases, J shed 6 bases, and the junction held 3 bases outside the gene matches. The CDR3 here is CASTRGLQPQHF. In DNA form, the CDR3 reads TGTGCCAGCACGAGGGGGCTTCAGCCCCAGCATTTT.

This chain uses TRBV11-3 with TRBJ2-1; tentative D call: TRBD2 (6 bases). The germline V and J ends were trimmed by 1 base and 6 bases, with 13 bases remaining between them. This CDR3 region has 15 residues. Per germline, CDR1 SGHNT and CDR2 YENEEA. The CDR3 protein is CASSLGGVPRNEQFF. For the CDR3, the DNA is TGTGCCAGCAGCTTAGGCGGGGTTCCTCGCAATGAGCAGTTCTTC.

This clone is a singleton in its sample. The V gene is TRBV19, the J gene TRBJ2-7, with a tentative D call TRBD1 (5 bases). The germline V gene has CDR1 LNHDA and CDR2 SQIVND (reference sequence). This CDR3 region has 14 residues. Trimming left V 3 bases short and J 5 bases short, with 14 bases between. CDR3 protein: CASSIGRAIHEQYF. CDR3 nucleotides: TGTGCCAGTAGTATTGGCAGGGCCATCCACGAGCAGTACTTC.

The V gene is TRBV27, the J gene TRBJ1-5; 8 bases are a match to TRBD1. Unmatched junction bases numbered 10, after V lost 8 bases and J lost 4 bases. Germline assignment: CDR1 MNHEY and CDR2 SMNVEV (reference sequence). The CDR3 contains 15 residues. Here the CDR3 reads CASRWQGAWNQPQHF. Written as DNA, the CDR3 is TGTGCCAGCCGCTGGCAGGGGGCTTGGAATCAGCCCCAGCATTTT.

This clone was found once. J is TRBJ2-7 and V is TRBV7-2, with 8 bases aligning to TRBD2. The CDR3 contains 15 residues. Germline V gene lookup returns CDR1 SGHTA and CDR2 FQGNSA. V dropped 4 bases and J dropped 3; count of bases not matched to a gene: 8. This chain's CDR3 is CASSSSGTRVYEQYF. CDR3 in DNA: TGTGCCAGCAGCTCCTCCGGGACTAGGGTCTACGAGCAGTACTTC.

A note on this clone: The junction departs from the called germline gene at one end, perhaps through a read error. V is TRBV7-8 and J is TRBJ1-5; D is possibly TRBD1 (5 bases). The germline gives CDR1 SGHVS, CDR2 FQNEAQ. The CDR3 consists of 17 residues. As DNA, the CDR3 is TGTGCCAGCAGCTTAGAAGAGGGGTCTCCCGAGCATCAGGCCCAGCATTTT. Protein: CASSLEEGSPEHQAQHF.

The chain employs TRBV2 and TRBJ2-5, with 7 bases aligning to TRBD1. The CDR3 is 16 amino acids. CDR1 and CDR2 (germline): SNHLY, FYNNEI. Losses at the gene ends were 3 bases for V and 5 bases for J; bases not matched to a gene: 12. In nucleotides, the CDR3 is TGTGCCAGCAGTGACGGGGACAGCTTAGGGACGGAGACCCAGTACTTC. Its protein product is CASSDGDSLGTETQYF.

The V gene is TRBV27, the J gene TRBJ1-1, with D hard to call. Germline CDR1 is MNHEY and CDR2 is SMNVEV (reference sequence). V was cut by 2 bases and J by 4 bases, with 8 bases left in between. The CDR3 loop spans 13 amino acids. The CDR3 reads CASSLREATEAFF. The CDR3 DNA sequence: TGTGCCAGCAGTTTAAGGGAGGCCACTGAAGCTTTCTTT.

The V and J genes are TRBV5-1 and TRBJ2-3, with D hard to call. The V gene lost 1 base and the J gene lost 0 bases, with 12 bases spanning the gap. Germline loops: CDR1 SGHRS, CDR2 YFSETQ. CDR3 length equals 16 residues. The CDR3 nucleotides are TGCGCCAGCAGCTTGTGGGCAGGTGGAAGCACAGATACGCAGTATTTT. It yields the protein CASSLWAGGSTDTQYF.

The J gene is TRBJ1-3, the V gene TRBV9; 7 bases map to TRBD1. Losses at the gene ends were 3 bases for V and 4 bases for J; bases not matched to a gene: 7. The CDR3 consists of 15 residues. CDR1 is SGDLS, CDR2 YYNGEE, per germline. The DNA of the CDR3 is TGTGCCAGCAGCGCCGGGACAGCTCTCGGAAACACCATATATTTT. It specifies CASSAGTALGNTIYF.

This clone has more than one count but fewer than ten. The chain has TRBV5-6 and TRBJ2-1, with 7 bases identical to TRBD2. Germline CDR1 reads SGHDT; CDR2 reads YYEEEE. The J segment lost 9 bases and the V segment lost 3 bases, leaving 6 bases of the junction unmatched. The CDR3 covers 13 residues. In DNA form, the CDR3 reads TGTGCCAGCAGCTGGGTAATAGCGGGTGAGCAGTTCTTC. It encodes CASSWVIAGEQFF.

DNA for the CDR3: TGTGCCAGCAACAGTATCGGGGGCGCCTATCAGCCCCAGCATTTT. It is translated as CASNSIGGAYQPQHF. The gene calls are TRBV6-1 and TRBJ1-5; D possibly corresponds to TRBD1 (6 bases). CDR3 size: 15 residues. Trimming removed 7 bases at V and 5 bases at J, with 18 bases between. Looked up from germline, CDR1 is MNHNS and CDR2 is SASEGT.

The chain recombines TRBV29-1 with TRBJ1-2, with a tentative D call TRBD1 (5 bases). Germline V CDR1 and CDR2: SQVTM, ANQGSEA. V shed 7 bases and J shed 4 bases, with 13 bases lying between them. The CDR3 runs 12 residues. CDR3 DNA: TGCAGCGCCGTGGGACTGCTCTATGGCTACACCTTC. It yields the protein CSAVGLLYGYTF. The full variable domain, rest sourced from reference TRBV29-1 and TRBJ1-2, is SAVISQKPSRDICQRGTSLTIQCQVDSQVTMMFWYRQQPGQSLTLIATANQGSEATYESGFVIDKFPISRPNLTFSTLTVSNMSPEDSSIYLCSAVGLLYGYTFGSGTRLTVV.

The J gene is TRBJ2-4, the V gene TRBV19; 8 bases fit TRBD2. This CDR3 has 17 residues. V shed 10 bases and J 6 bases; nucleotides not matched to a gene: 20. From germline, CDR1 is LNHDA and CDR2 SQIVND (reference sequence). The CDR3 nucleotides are TGTGCCACCAAATCCCTCAGAAGCGGGGGCGGGAGAAACATTCAGTACTTC. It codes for CATKSLRSGGGRNIQYF.

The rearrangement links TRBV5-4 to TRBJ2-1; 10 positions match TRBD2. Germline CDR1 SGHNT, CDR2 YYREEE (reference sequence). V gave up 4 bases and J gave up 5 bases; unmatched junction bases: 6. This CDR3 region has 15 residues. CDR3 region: CASSPAGGLHNEQFF. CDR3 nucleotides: TGTGCCAGCAGCCCAGCGGGAGGGCTACACAATGAGCAGTTCTTC.

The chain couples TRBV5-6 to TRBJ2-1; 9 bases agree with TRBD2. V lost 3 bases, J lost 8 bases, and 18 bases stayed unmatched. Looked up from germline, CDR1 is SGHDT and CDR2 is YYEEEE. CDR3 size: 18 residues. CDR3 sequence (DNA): TGTGCCAGCAGCTACCCGATGAGGAGGACTAGCGCCCCAGATGAGCAGTTCTTC. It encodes CASSYPMRRTSAPDEQFF.

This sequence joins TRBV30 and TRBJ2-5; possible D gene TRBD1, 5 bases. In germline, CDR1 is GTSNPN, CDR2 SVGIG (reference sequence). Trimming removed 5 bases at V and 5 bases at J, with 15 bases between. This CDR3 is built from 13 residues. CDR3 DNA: TGTGCCTGGGGGGCGTCGGGTGGGGAGACCCAGTACTTC. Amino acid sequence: CAWGASGGETQYF.

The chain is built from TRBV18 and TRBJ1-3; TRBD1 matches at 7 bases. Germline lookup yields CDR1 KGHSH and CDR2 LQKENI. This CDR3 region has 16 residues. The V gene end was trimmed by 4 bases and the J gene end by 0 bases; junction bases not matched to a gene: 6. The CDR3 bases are TGTGCCAGCTCACTCCCGACAGGGACCTCTGGAAACACCATATATTTT. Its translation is CASSLPTGTSGNTIYF.

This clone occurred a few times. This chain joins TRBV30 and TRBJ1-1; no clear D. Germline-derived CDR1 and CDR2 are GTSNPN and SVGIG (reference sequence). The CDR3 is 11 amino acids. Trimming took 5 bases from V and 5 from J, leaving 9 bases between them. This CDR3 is CAWAHRTEAFF. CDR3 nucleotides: TGTGCCTGGGCCCACCGAACTGAAGCTTTCTTT. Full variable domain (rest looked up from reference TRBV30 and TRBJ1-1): SQTIHQWPATLVQPVGSPLSLECTVEGTSNPNLYWYRQAAGRGLQLLFYSVGIGQISSEVPQNLSASRPQDRQFILSSKKLLLSDSGFYLCAWAHRTEAFFGQGTRLTVV.

CDR3 nucleotide sequence: TGTGCCAGCTCAAATTCAGGGGCCCTGAACACTGAAGCTTTCTTT. Translated: CASSNSGALNTEAFF. The chain joins TRBV18 to TRBJ1-1, with TRBD1 as a possible D gene (6 bases). The CDR3 covers 15 residues. The ends were cut back, 5 bases at V and 0 bases at J, with 13 bases in the middle. CDR1 and CDR2 (germline): KGHSH, LQKENI.

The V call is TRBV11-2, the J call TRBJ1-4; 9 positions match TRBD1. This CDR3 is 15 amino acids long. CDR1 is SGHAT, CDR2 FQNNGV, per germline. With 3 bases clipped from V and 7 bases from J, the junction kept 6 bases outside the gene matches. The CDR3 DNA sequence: TGTGCCAGCAGCTTCGGGACAGGGATACGTGAAAAACTGTTTTTT. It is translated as CASSFGTGIREKLFF.

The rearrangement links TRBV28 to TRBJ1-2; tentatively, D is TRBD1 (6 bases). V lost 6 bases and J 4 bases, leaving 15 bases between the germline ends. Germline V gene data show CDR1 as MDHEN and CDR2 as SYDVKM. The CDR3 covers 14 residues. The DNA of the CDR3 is TGTGCCAGCAGCCTCCCCGGGGGCGTCTATGGCTACACCTTC. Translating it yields CASSLPGGVYGYTF.

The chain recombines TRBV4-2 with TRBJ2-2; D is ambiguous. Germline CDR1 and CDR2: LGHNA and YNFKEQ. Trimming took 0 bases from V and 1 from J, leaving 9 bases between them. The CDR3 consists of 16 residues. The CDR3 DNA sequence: TGTGCCAGCAGCCAAGAGAATCCCCAGAACACCGGGGAGCTGTTTTTT. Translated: CASSQENPQNTGELFF.

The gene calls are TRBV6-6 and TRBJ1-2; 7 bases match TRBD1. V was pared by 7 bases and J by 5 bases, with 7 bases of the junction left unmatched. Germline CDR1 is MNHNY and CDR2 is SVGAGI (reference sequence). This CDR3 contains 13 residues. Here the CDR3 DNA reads TGTGCCAGCACCCAGGGGGGTAAATATGGCTACACCTTC. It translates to CASTQGGKYGYTF.

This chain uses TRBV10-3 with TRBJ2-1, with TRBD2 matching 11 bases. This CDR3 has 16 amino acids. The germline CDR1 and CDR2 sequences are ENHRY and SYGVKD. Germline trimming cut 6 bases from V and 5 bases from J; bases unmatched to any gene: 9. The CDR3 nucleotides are TGTGCCATCAGGCAAACTAGCGGGAGTGGGAACAATGAGCAGTTCTTC. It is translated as CAIRQTSGSGNNEQFF.